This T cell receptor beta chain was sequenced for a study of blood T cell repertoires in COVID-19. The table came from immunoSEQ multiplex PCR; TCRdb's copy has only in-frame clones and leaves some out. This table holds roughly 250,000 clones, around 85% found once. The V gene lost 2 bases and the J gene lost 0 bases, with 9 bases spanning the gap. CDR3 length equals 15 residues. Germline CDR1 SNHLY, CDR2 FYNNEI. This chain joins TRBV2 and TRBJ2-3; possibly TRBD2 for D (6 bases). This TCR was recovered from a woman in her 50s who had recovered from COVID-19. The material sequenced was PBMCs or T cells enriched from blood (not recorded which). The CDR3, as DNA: TGTGCCAGCAGTGAAAACGGGGGTAGCACAGATACGCAGTATTTT. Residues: CASSENGGSTDTQYF.